Listed below are T cell receptor beta chains from one sample, sequenced in a study of cytomegalovirus exposure and HLA in healthy donors. The protocol was immunoSEQ multiplex PCR, while the TCRdb copy is restricted to in-frame clones and leaves out a portion. The repertoire holds 190,000 or so clones, with about 86% as singletons. Sequenced input: PBMCs. Receptors were obtained from a young woman in good health and CMV-seropositive. Each CDR3 is given with its conserved first and last residue. The D gene is left open where the match is weak. Clone sizes are given selectively: once, few, many, or a class where the clone is expanded.

TRBJ1-2,NA,TRBV27,NA,TGTGCCAGCTCCAGCCGGGGACTAGCTAACTATGGCTACACCTTC,CASSSRGLANYGYTF
TRBJ2-5,TRBD1,TRBV27,NA,TGTGCCAGCAGTTTACGGGGGTTACAGGGGGCGCGGGGAGAGACCCAGTACTTC,CASSLRGLQGARGETQYF
TRBJ2-1,NA,TRBV9,NA,TGTGCCAGCAGCGCGCGTCCCGGGACAACCAATGAGCAGTTCTTC,CASSARPGTTNEQFF
TRBJ2-4,NA,TRBV4-1,NA,TGCGCCAGCAGCCGTATGCGGGATGGGGACATTCAGTACTTC,CASSRMRDGDIQYF
TRBJ2-3,TRBD2,TRBV5-1,NA,TGCGCCAGCAGAGATCTAGCGGGGGCTACGCAGTATTTT,CASRDLAGATQYF
TRBJ2-3,TRBD1,TRBV7-2,NA,TGTGCCAGCAGCCCCGGGACAGTTAAGAATCGAGATACGCAGTATTTT,CASSPGTVKNRDTQYF
TRBJ2-7,TRBD2,TRBV19,NA,TGTGCCAGTCGGAAGCGGGGGGGCGACGAGCAGTACTTC,CASRKRGGDEQYF
TRBJ1-1,NA,TRBV5-4,NA,TGTGCCAGCAGCATGGACACAAAGAACACTGAAGCTTTCTTT,CASSMDTKNTEAFF
TRBJ1-3,NA,TRBV9,NA,TGTGCCAGCAGCGTAGGGGGAGACGGAAACACCATATATTTT,CASSVGGDGNTIYF
TRBJ2-5,TRBD1,TRBV18,NA,TGTGCCAGCTCATATGACAGGGGCGCAGAGACCCAGTACTTC,CASSYDRGAETQYF
TRBJ1-1,NA,TRBV18,NA,TGTGCCAGCTCACCCCAGACAGGTCAGAACACTGAAGCTTTCTTT,CASSPQTGQNTEAFF
TRBJ2-1,NA,TRBV7-3,NA,TGTGCCAGCAGCATTAACCCCCGGGCCGGGGGCAATGAGCAGTTCTTC,CASSINPRAGGNEQFF
TRBJ2-5,TRBD2,TRBV7-2,NA,TGTGCCAGCAGCAAGGGACTACTAGAGACCCAGTACTTC,CASSKGLLETQYF
TRBJ2-1,TRBD2,TRBV27,NA,TGTGCCAGCAATAAGCTAGCGGGGGGGCGAAGCTCCTACAATGAGCAGTTCTTC,CASNKLAGGRSSYNEQFF
TRBJ1-2,TRBD1,TRBV5-4,NA,TGTGCCAGCAGCTTAAATCGAGGACAGGGGGATGGCTACACCTTC,CASSLNRGQGDGYTF
TRBJ2-3,TRBD1,TRBV6-5,NA,TGTGCCAGCAGTAAAACCCGGACAGGGACAGATACGCAGTATTTT,CASSKTRTGTDTQYF
TRBJ1-4,TRBD1,TRBV19,NA,TGTGCCAGCCAAGCTCAGGGGGCCGGAGCTAATGAAAAACTGTTTTTT,CASQAQGAGANEKLFF
TRBJ2-2,TRBD2,TRBV5-1,many,TGCGCCAGCAGCTTGGGACCCGGGACTAGCGGAATGTACACCGGGGAGCTGTTTTTT,CASSLGPGTSGMYTGELFF
TRBJ2-2,NA,TRBV28,NA,TGTGCCAGCAGTTTAATGGGCGAGAACACCGGGGAGCTGTTTTTT,CASSLMGENTGELFF
TRBJ1-2,TRBD1,TRBV5-1,NA,TGCGCCAGCAGCTTTCTACAGGGGGCGGATGGTAGTGGCTACACCTTC,CASSFLQGADGSGYTF
TRBJ2-7,TRBD1,TRBV4-2,many,TGTGCCAGCAGCCAACAAACCGGGACAGCCCCTTACGAGCAGTACTTC,CASSQQTGTAPYEQYF
TRBJ1-1,NA,TRBV6-5,NA,TGTGCCAGCAGTTACGCCGACACGGGGGTGACTGAAGCTTTCTTT,CASSYADTGVTEAFF
TRBJ2-1,TRBD2,TRBV27,once,TGTGCCAGCAGAGCGGGGGGTTACAATGAGCAGTTCTTC,CASRAGGYNEQFF
TRBJ1-1,NA,TRBV27,many,TGTGCCAGCAGTTTATTAGTGAACACTGAAGCTTTCTTT,CASSLLVNTEAFF
TRBJ2-7,NA,TRBV7-9,NA,TGTGCCAGCAGCTCATCGAGCCCACCAACAGCGGACTACGAGCAGTACTTC,CASSSSSPPTADYEQYF
TRBJ1-3,TRBD1,TRBV13,NA,TGTGCCAGCAGCCCAGGGACAGTCAGTGGAAACACCATATATTTT,CASSPGTVSGNTIYF
TRBJ2-1,NA,TRBV7-8,NA,TGTGCCAGCAGCTCCTTAACTCGGGGGTACTCCTACAATGAGCAGTTCTTC,CASSSLTRGYSYNEQFF
TRBJ2-3,TRBD2,TRBV15,NA,TGTGCCACCAGCAGAGATTGGGGGGGGGCAGATACGCAGTATTTT,CATSRDWGGADTQYF
TRBJ2-1,TRBD2,TRBV5-1,once,TGCGCCAGCAGCTCGAGCTTTACCCTAGCGGGGGGGCTCTATGAGCAGTTCTTC,CASSSSFTLAGGLYEQFF
TRBJ2-2,NA,TRBV29-1,NA,TGCAGCGGAAAGGAGTCCGGGGAGCTGTTTTTT,CSGKESGELFF
TRBJ1-2,NA,TRBV6-1,NA,TGTGCCAGCAGTGAACGCTCGGCAGGGGGCTACACCTTC,CASSERSAGGYTF
TRBJ1-6,NA,TRBV27,NA,TGTGCCACCCAGAGAGGGAACTCCTATAATTCACCCCTCCACTTT,CATQRGNSYNSPLHF
TRBJ2-3,TRBD2,TRBV27,NA,TGTGCCAGCAGTTTACTCGGGGGGGCAGGAGATACGCAGTATTTT,CASSLLGGAGDTQYF
TRBJ1-1,TRBD1,TRBV10-2,NA,TGCGCCACCCGGGACAGGGGACGAACTGAAGCTTTCTTT,CATRDRGRTEAFF
TRBJ2-3,TRBD2,TRBV25-1,NA,TGTGCCAGCAGTGGCACTAGCGGGGGGTCAGATACGCAGTATTTT,CASSGTSGGSDTQYF
TRBJ2-7,NA,TRBV4-1,NA,TGCGCCAGCAGCCCACGGGACTCCTTACTCGAGCAGTACTTC,CASSPRDSLLEQYF
TRBJ2-2,NA,TRBV5-4,few,TGTGCCAGCAGCCCCCAGAACACCGGGGAGCTGTTTTTT,CASSPQNTGELFF
TRBJ1-1,NA,TRBV7-2,NA,TGTGCCAGCAGCGCCACGGTGGACACTGAAGCTTTCTTT,CASSATVDTEAFF